This is a list of T cell receptor beta chains from one sample in a study of blood T cell repertoires in COVID-19. Data came from immunoSEQ multiplex PCR; TCRdb stores just in-frame clones and leaves some out. The repertoire consists of some 230,000 clones, with approximately 90% occurring once and the leading ten covering 2.2%. Specimen: peripheral blood. The receptor set was obtained from a man aged 30 to 39 who had recovered from COVID-19. Both conserved end residues are part of each CDR3. The D gene is left open where the match is weak. Clone size, where shown, is once, few, many, or a class for clones that have expanded.

j_gene: TRBJ1-6
v_gene: TRBV7-2
abundance: NA
d_gene: NA
CDR3nt: TGTGCCAGCAGCCCCCGGGCCTGGACAGCTAATTCACCCCTCCACTTT
CDR3aa: CASSPRAWTANSPLHF

j_gene: TRBJ2-5
v_gene: TRBV11-2
abundance: NA
d_gene: NA
CDR3nt: TGTGCCAGCAGCTTAGCGGGGGTTCGGGAGACCCAGTACTTC
CDR3aa: CASSLAGVRETQYF

j_gene: TRBJ2-5
v_gene: TRBV9
abundance: once
d_gene: NA
CDR3nt: TGTGCCAGCAGCGTAGCTTACTACGAAGAGACCCAGTACTTC
CDR3aa: CASSVAYYEETQYF

j_gene: TRBJ1-1
v_gene: TRBV5-6
abundance: NA
d_gene: TRBD1
CDR3nt: TGTGCCAGCAGCTTCGGGACAGGTAACACTGAAGCTTTCTTT
CDR3aa: CASSFGTGNTEAFF

j_gene: TRBJ1-1
v_gene: TRBV19
abundance: NA
d_gene: TRBD1
CDR3nt: TGTGCCAGTAGTACTCGTGCAGGGGGCGCAAACACTGAAGCTTTCTTT
CDR3aa: CASSTRAGGANTEAFF

j_gene: TRBJ1-2
v_gene: TRBV24-1
abundance: NA
d_gene: NA
CDR3nt: TGTGCCACCAGTGATTTATGGGAGGGGGTCAACTATGGCTACACCTTC
CDR3aa: CATSDLWEGVNYGYTF

j_gene: TRBJ1-1
v_gene: TRBV6-5
abundance: NA
d_gene: NA
CDR3nt: TGTGCCAGCAGTTACGGATATGGCTCCCGAGGGACTGAAGCTTTCTTT
CDR3aa: CASSYGYGSRGTEAFF

j_gene: TRBJ1-4
v_gene: TRBV7-8
abundance: NA
d_gene: NA
CDR3nt: TGTGCCAGCAGCTCGTTAATCGCGTCAGGGCAGAGTGAAAAACTGTTTTTT
CDR3aa: CASSSLIASGQSEKLFF

j_gene: TRBJ1-5
v_gene: TRBV12-3/TRBV12-4
abundance: NA
d_gene: TRBD1
CDR3nt: TGTGCCAGTGCAGGGGGTCGCAATCAGCCCCAGCATTTT
CDR3aa: CASAGGRNQPQHF

j_gene: TRBJ1-3
v_gene: TRBV4-2
abundance: NA
d_gene: NA
CDR3nt: TGTGCCAGCAGCCAAGTGTCCAGTTTGGCTGGAAACACCATATATTTT
CDR3aa: CASSQVSSLAGNTIYF

j_gene: TRBJ2-7
v_gene: TRBV7-8
abundance: NA
d_gene: TRBD2
CDR3nt: TGTGCCAGCAGCTCCTCGACTAGCGGGGGGCGACCCTACGAGCAGTACTTC
CDR3aa: CASSSSTSGGRPYEQYF

j_gene: TRBJ2-5
v_gene: TRBV2
abundance: NA
d_gene: NA
CDR3nt: TGTGCCAGCAGTTCTATACAAGAGACCCAGTACTTC
CDR3aa: CASSSIQETQYF

j_gene: TRBJ1-1
v_gene: TRBV5-1
abundance: NA
d_gene: TRBD1
CDR3nt: TGCGCCAGCAGCATGGGGACAGTTCGGGGCACTGAAGCTTTCTTT
CDR3aa: CASSMGTVRGTEAFF

j_gene: TRBJ1-2
v_gene: TRBV5-1
abundance: NA
d_gene: TRBD1
CDR3nt: TGCGCCAGCACGGAGGACAGGGTTTCCGGCTATGGCTACACCTTC
CDR3aa: CASTEDRVSGYGYTF

j_gene: TRBJ1-4
v_gene: TRBV14
abundance: NA
d_gene: NA
CDR3nt: TGTGCCAGCAGCCCCCGGACGGGGAATGAAAAACTGTTTTTT
CDR3aa: CASSPRTGNEKLFF

j_gene: TRBJ2-7
v_gene: TRBV27
abundance: NA
d_gene: NA
CDR3nt: TGTGCCAGCAGTTTATTTAGCAGGGCTTACCTCAATTCCTACGAGCAGTACTTC
CDR3aa: CASSLFSRAYLNSYEQYF

j_gene: TRBJ2-3
v_gene: TRBV27
abundance: NA
d_gene: TRBD2
CDR3nt: TGTGCCAGCAGTTTACCGGGAGGCTTCCCAGATACGCAGTATTTT
CDR3aa: CASSLPGGFPDTQYF

j_gene: TRBJ2-7
v_gene: TRBV5-1
abundance: NA
d_gene: NA
CDR3nt: TGCGCCAGCAGCTTGGGAGCGGGTACCTACGAGCAGTACTTC
CDR3aa: CASSLGAGTYEQYF

j_gene: TRBJ1-2
v_gene: TRBV30
abundance: NA
d_gene: TRBD1
CDR3nt: TGTGCCTGGAATCCCGACAGGGGTCATGGCTACACCTTC
CDR3aa: CAWNPDRGHGYTF

j_gene: TRBJ2-5
v_gene: TRBV12-5
abundance: NA
d_gene: NA
CDR3nt: TGTGCTAGTGGGCCACTACAGGGTCGAGAGACCCAGTACTTC
CDR3aa: CASGPLQGRETQYF

j_gene: TRBJ1-5
v_gene: TRBV4-3
abundance: once
d_gene: NA
CDR3nt: TGCGCCAGCAGCCCAGGACATTTTAGCAATCAGCCCCAGCATTTT
CDR3aa: CASSPGHFSNQPQHF

j_gene: TRBJ2-1
v_gene: TRBV9
abundance: NA
d_gene: NA
CDR3nt: TGTGCCAGCAGCGTATCGACAGCCGACAATGAGCAGTTCTTC
CDR3aa: CASSVSTADNEQFF

j_gene: TRBJ1-1
v_gene: TRBV19
abundance: NA
d_gene: TRBD1
CDR3nt: TGTGCCAGTAGTCCGACAGGGCAGGACACTGAAGCTTTCTTT
CDR3aa: CASSPTGQDTEAFF

j_gene: TRBJ2-3
v_gene: TRBV5-1
abundance: NA
d_gene: TRBD1
CDR3nt: TGCGCCAGCAGCTGGAAGCGACAGGGGGCGAGGACAGATACGCAGTATTTT
CDR3aa: CASSWKRQGARTDTQYF

j_gene: TRBJ1-2
v_gene: TRBV19
abundance: NA
d_gene: NA
CDR3nt: TGTGCCAGTAGTAGAGGGGGAAATGGCTACACCTTC
CDR3aa: CASSRGGNGYTF

j_gene: TRBJ1-4
v_gene: TRBV6-5
abundance: NA
d_gene: TRBD1
CDR3nt: TGTGCCAGCAGCCTTGGACAGGGATATCGCGAAAAACTGTTTTTT
CDR3aa: CASSLGQGYREKLFF

j_gene: TRBJ1-3
v_gene: TRBV14
abundance: NA
d_gene: NA
CDR3nt: TGTGCCAGCAGTCCCCAGGGAAACACCATATATTTT
CDR3aa: CASSPQGNTIYF

j_gene: TRBJ1-4
v_gene: TRBV7-8
abundance: few
d_gene: NA
CDR3nt: TGTGCCAGCACCCAGTCCACCGGAGGGGCTAATGAAAAACTGTTTTTT
CDR3aa: CASTQSTGGANEKLFF

j_gene: TRBJ2-3
v_gene: TRBV5-8
abundance: NA
d_gene: TRBD1
CDR3nt: TGTGCCAGCAGCTTGGGGACAGGGTGGACGGATACGCAGTATTTT
CDR3aa: CASSLGTGWTDTQYF

j_gene: TRBJ2-2
v_gene: TRBV4-1
abundance: NA
d_gene: NA
CDR3nt: TGCGCCAGCAGTCTCGTCCCGAACACCGGGGAGCTGTTTTTT
CDR3aa: CASSLVPNTGELFF

j_gene: TRBJ2-7
v_gene: TRBV11-2
abundance: few
d_gene: TRBD1
CDR3nt: TGTGCCAGCAGCGCCTCCGGGACAGTCTTC
CDR3aa: CASSASGTVF

j_gene: TRBJ1-6
v_gene: TRBV19
abundance: NA
d_gene: NA
CDR3nt: TGTGCCAGTAGTGGGCAGACCGATTCACCCCTCCACTTT
CDR3aa: CASSGQTDSPLHF

j_gene: TRBJ2-3
v_gene: TRBV4-1
abundance: NA
d_gene: NA
CDR3nt: TGCGCCAGCACCGCTAGCCCACATCGCACAGATACGCAGTATTTT
CDR3aa: CASTASPHRTDTQYF

j_gene: TRBJ1-2
v_gene: TRBV6-1
abundance: NA
d_gene: TRBD1
CDR3nt: TGTGCCAGCAGTGACAGGGGGCGGCGGGGCTACACCTTC
CDR3aa: CASSDRGRRGYTF

j_gene: TRBJ2-2
v_gene: TRBV30
abundance: NA
d_gene: TRBD1
CDR3nt: TGTGCCTGGAGTGTACGCAGGGGGCGAGGGACCGGGGAGCTGTTTTTT
CDR3aa: CAWSVRRGRGTGELFF